These T cell receptor beta chains were read from a single sample in a study of vaccination effects on CD4 cells after COVID-19. Produced via immunoSEQ multiplex PCR; TCRdb's table is partial and in-frame only. The table lists 30,000 to 40,000 clones, around four fifths of them singletons, with around 30% in the top ten. Antigen specificity for these receptors is unknown. The source was CD4+ T cells from PBMCs cultured with HCoV-OC43 spike peptides, collected before COVID-19 vaccination. The receptors shown here come from a human donor who received a COVID-19 vaccine. The CDR3 runs from the conserved cysteine through the conserved F or W. D genes are given only for firm matches. Not every row has a clone size; where given, it reads once, few, many or a size class.

J: TRBJ2-5
V: TRBV20-1
D: .
size: .
DNA: TGCAGTGCTAGTACGGCAGGGGAGACCCAGTACTTC
CDR3: CSASTAGETQYF

J: TRBJ1-2
V: TRBV7-9
D: .
size: few
DNA: TGTGCCAGCAGCCCCGGAAGTGGCTACACCTTC
CDR3: CASSPGSGYTF

J: TRBJ2-1
V: TRBV15
D: .
size: few
DNA: TGTGCCACCAGCAGCGGTGGTGAAGCTAGCTCCTACAATGAGCAGTTCTTC
CDR3: CATSSGGEASSYNEQFF

J: TRBJ2-7
V: TRBV12-3/TRBV12-4
D: TRBD1
size: .
DNA: TGTGCCAGCAGGGGACAGGGCGCCTACGAGCAGTACTTC
CDR3: CASRGQGAYEQYF

J: TRBJ2-7
V: TRBV6-6
D: TRBD1
size: .
DNA: TGTGCCAGCAGTTACTATGGGGACAGGGGCGACGAGCAGTACTTC
CDR3: CASSYYGDRGDEQYF

J: TRBJ1-2
V: TRBV5-5
D: .
size: .
DNA: TGTGCCAGCAGCTTATCCAGACAGGACTATGGCTACACCTTC
CDR3: CASSLSRQDYGYTF

J: TRBJ2-4
V: TRBV24-1
D: .
size: .
DNA: TGTGCCACCAGTGATTCTCCACACAGGACCGGGGGAAACATTCAGTACTTC
CDR3: CATSDSPHRTGGNIQYF

J: TRBJ2-3
V: TRBV6-6
D: TRBD2
size: .
DNA: TGTGCCAGCGGGGGGGAGACGTCTCCCGATACGCAGTATTTT
CDR3: CASGGETSPDTQYF

J: TRBJ1-6
V: TRBV20-1
D: .
size: .
DNA: TGCAGTGCTATTGAGGGCAGGGATAATTCACCCCTCCACTTT
CDR3: CSAIEGRDNSPLHF

J: TRBJ2-1
V: TRBV7-2
D: TRBD2
size: .
DNA: TGTGCCAGCAGTTTAAGAATGACTAGCGGGAGAGGCAATGAGCAGTTCTTC
CDR3: CASSLRMTSGRGNEQFF

J: TRBJ1-4
V: TRBV3-1/TRBV3-2
D: .
size: .
DNA: TGTGCCAGCAGCCATATGATACAGGGCCAAAAACTGTTTTTT
CDR3: CASSHMIQGQKLFF

J: TRBJ2-2
V: TRBV7-2
D: .
size: .
DNA: TGTGCCAGCAGCTTCCAGGGAACCGGGGAGCTGTTTTTT
CDR3: CASSFQGTGELFF

J: TRBJ1-1
V: TRBV11-2
D: TRBD1
size: .
DNA: TGTGCCAGCAGCTTTGGACAGGGGTGGTTTGGTGAAGCTTTCTTT
CDR3: CASSFGQGWFGEAFF

J: TRBJ1-4
V: TRBV3-1/TRBV3-2
D: .
size: .
DNA: TGTGCCAGCAGCCGGCTGTCTGTCGGGGAAAAACTGTTTTTT
CDR3: CASSRLSVGEKLFF

J: TRBJ1-2
V: TRBV6-5
D: TRBD1
size: .
DNA: TGTGCCAGCAGGGCCGGGGACAGGGTCAATGGCTACACCTTC
CDR3: CASRAGDRVNGYTF

J: TRBJ1-1
V: TRBV7-2
D: .
size: medium-sized
DNA: TGTGCCAGCAGCTTAGGGGCGGGGAACACTGAAGCTTTCTTT
CDR3: CASSLGAGNTEAFF

J: TRBJ2-2
V: TRBV11-3
D: .
size: .
DNA: TGTGCCAGCAGCTTAGACCAATGGGGGGACGCGAACACCGGGGAGCTGTTTTTT
CDR3: CASSLDQWGDANTGELFF